A selection of T cell receptor beta chains follows, all from one sample in a study of shared clonotypes between healthy human individuals. Generated by immunoSEQ multiplex PCR, the TCRdb table keeps only in-frame clones and is missing some. This table holds 550,000 to 750,000 clones, about 90% found once. Sequencing input: naive CD8+ T cells sorted from blood. These receptor sequences come from a man aged 25 to 40 in good health. CDR3s include the opening cysteine and the closing phenylalanine or tryptophan. Fields, in order: V gene, CDR3 length, clone size, D gene, J gene, CDR3 DNA, CDR3 protein. The D gene is left open where the match is weak. The size of a clone is reported for some rows only, either as once, few or many, or as a class for expanded clones.

>TRBV7-9|16|NA|NA|TRBJ2-7
TGTGCCAGCAGCTCCCAGCGGCGGGGCCCCTCCTACGAGCAGTACTTC
CASSSQRRGPSYEQYF
>TRBV5-4|13|NA|NA|TRBJ1-5
TGTGCCAGCAGTCCGGGGGCCAATCAGCCCCAGCATTTT
CASSPGANQPQHF
>TRBV15|15|NA|NA|TRBJ2-3
TGTGCCACCAGCTCGACGCTACGGACCACAGATACGCAGTATTTT
CATSSTLRTTDTQYF
>TRBV27|16|NA|NA|TRBJ2-1
TGTGCCAGCAGTTTAGTCGGGGGTGGTGCCTACAATGAGCAGTTCTTC
CASSLVGGGAYNEQFF
>TRBV29-1|15|NA|TRBD2|TRBJ2-4
TGCAGCGTTGAAGCTCCGACTAGCGGGATACCCATTCAGTACTTC
CSVEAPTSGIPIQYF
>TRBV30|13|NA|TRBD2|TRBJ2-7
TGTGCCTGGCAGGGAGCGGGAGTTGGGGAGCAGTACTTC
CAWQGAGVGEQYF
>TRBV6-1|19|NA|TRBD2|TRBJ2-5
TGTGCCAGCAGTGGTCGGGGAGGTGGCGGGAGGGCCGGACTTGAGACCCAGTACTTC
CASSGRGGGGRAGLETQYF
>TRBV28|15|few|NA|TRBJ2-7
TGTGCCAGCAGTTCCTTAACAGACAGTCCCTACGAGCAGTACTTC
CASSSLTDSPYEQYF
>TRBV11-2|12|NA|NA|TRBJ2-1
TGTGCCAGCAGCCCGACTAACAATGAGCAGTTCTTC
CASSPTNNEQFF
>TRBV27|11|few|NA|TRBJ2-7
TGTGCCAGCAGTTCACCGTACGAGCAGTACTTC
CASSSPYEQYF
>TRBV28|19|NA|TRBD1|TRBJ2-2
TGTGCCAGCAGTTTATCGGTGGACAGGGGGCTGACGAACACCGGGGAGCTGTTTTTT
CASSLSVDRGLTNTGELFF
>TRBV4-1|14|NA|NA|TRBJ2-1
TGCGCCAGCAGCCAACCCTACAGGGTGGATGAGCAGTTCTTC
CASSQPYRVDEQFF
>TRBV28|15|NA|TRBD1|TRBJ2-7
TGTGCCAGCAGTGGAAGGACAGGCGGATTGTACGAGCAGTACTTC
CASSGRTGGLYEQYF